This paragraph reports one T cell receptor (beta chain). The antigen is not known. These data are taken from a study of T-cell memory formation after mild COVID-19. Study-wide findings and caveats: Researchers report contracting CD4+ clones mostly in CM and EM, with CD8+ clones in EMRA. Clonal second-wave expansions that peaked on day 37 had unconfirmed SARS-CoV-2 specificity. Pre-infection memory already had some responding clones, implying cross-reactive memory joined. Clones contracting over day 15 to 85 were CD4/CD8 balanced, with later expanders leaning CD4+.

TCRdb re-called the 5' RACE reads through MiXCR, storing one row per CDR3 protein. The sample yields over 150,000 distinct CDR3 sequences, roughly 20% seen once. With 0 bases removed from V and 5 bases from J, the gap between germline ends came to 10 bases. This CDR3 is built from 14 residues. From germline, CDR1 is MGHRA and CDR2 YSYEKL. This clonotype was obtained from a man between 18 and 35 years old who had mild COVID-19 (a few samples of this study predate the infection). Cell type and time point are not known. What was sequenced was PBMCs or a T cell subset sorted from them (not recorded which). The chain uses TRBV4-1 and TRBJ1-2, with D unclear. The CDR3 bases are TGCGCCAGCAGCCAAGATCGGGGAGAATATGGCTACACCTTC. Its protein product is CASSQDRGEYGYTF.